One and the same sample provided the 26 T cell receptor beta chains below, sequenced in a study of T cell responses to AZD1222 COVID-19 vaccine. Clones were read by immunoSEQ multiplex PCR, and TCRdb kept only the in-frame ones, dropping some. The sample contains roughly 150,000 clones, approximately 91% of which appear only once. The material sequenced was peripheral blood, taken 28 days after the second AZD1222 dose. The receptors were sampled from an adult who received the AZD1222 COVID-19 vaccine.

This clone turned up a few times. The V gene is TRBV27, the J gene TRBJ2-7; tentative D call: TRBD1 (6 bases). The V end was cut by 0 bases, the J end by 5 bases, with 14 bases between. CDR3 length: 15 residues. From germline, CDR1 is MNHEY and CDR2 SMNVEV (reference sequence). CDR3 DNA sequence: TGTGCCAGCAGTTTATCGTACAGGGATGGGGACGAGCAGTACTTC. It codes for CASSLSYRDGDEQYF.

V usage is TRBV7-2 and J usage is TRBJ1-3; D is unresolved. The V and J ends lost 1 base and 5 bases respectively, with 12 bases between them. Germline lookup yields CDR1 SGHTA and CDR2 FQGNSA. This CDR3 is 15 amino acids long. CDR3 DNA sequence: TGTGCCAGCAGCTTAGGGCTGGGGTTGAGAAACACCATATATTTT. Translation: CASSLGLGLRNTIYF.

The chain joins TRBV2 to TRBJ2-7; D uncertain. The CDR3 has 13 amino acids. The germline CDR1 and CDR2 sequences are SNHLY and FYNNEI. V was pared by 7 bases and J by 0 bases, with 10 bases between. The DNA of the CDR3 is TGTGCCAGCACTCGTGAGAGCTCCTACGAGCAGTACTTC. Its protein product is CASTRESSYEQYF. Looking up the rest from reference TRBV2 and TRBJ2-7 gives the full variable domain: EPEVTQTPSHQVTQMGQEVILRCVPISNHLYFYWYRQILGQKVEFLVSFYNNEISEKSEIFDDQFSVERPDGSNFTLKIRSTKLEDSAMYFCASTRESSYEQYFGPGTRLTVT.

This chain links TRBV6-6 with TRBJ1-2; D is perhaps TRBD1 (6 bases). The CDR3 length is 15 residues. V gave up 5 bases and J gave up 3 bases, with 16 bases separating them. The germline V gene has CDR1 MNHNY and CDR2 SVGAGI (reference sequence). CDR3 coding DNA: TGTGCCAGCAGTGGCAGGGGCTCCGGGGACTATGGCTACACCTTC. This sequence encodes CASSGRGSGDYGYTF.

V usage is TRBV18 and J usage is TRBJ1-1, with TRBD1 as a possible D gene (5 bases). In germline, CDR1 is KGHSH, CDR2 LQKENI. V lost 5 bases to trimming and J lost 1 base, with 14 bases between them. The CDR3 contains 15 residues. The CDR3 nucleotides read TGTGCCAGCTCATCAGTCAAGACAGAGAACACTGAAGCTTTCTTT. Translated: CASSSVKTENTEAFF.

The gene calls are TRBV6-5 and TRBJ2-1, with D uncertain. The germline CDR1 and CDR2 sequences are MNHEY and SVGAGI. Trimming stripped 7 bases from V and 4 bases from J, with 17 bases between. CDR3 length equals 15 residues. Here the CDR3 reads CASKESHWGYNEQFF. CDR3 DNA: TGTGCCAGCAAAGAGTCCCACTGGGGTTACAATGAGCAGTTCTTC.

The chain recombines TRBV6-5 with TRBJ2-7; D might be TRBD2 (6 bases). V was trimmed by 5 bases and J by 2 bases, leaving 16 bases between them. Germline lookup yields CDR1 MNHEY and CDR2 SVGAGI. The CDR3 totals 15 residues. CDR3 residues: CASSPGGGVTYEQYF. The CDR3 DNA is TGTGCCAGCAGTCCGGGCGGCGGGGTAACCTACGAGCAGTACTTC.

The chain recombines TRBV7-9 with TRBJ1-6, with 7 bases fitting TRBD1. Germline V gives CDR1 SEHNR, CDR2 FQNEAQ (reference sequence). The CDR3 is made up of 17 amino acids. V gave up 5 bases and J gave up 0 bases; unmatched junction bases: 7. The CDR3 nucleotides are TGTGCCAGCAGCCCCCGGACAGGAAGCTCCTATAATTCACCCCTCCACTTT. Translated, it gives CASSPRTGSSYNSPLHF.

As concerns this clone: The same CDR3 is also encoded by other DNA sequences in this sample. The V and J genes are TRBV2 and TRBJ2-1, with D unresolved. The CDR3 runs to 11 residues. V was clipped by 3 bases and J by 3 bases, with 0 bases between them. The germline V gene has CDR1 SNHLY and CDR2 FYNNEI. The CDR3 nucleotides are TGTGCCAGCAGTGACTACAATGAGCAGTTCTTC. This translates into CASSDYNEQFF. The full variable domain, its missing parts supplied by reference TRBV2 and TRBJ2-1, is EPEVTQTPSHQVTQMGQEVILRCVPISNHLYFYWYRQILGQKVEFLVSFYNNEISEKSEIFDDQFSVERPDGSNFTLKIRSTKLEDSAMYFCASSDYNEQFFGPGTRLTVL.

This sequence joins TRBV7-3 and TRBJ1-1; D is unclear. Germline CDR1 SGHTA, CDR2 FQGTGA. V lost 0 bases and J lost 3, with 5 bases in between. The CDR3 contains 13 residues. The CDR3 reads CASSLTSDTEAFF. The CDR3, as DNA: TGTGCCAGCAGCTTAACGTCAGACACTGAAGCTTTCTTT. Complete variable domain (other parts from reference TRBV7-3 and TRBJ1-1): GAGVSQTPSNKVTEKGKYVELRCDPISGHTALYWYRQSLGQGPEFLIYFQGTGAADDSGLPNDRFFAVRPEGSVSTLKIQRTERGDSAVYLCASSLTSDTEAFFGQGTRLTVV.

CDR3 coding DNA: TGTGCCAGCAGCCTCCAAAATTCACCCCTCCACTTT. It specifies CASSLQNSPLHF. This rearrangement joins TRBV6-6 to TRBJ1-6, with D uncertain. Germline loops: CDR1 MNHNY, CDR2 SVGAGI (reference sequence). Between the trimmed V and J ends, which lost 6 bases and 7 bases, there was a span of 7 bases. This CDR3 contains 12 residues.

The CDR3 nucleotides are TGTGCCAGCAGCCAATACAGGGCCAGTGAAGCTTTCTTT. Residues: CASSQYRASEAFF. This chain connects TRBV14 to TRBJ1-1, with TRBD1 as a possible D gene (6 bases). The V gene lost 2 bases and the J gene lost 7 bases, with 11 bases spanning the gap. Looked up from germline, CDR1 is SGHDN and CDR2 is FVKESK. There are 13 residues in the CDR3.

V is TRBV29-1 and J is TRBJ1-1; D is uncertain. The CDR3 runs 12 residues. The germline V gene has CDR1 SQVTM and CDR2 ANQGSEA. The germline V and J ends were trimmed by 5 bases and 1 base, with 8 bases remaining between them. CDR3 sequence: CSVSQTNTEAFF. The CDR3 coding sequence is TGCAGCGTTTCTCAGACGAACACTGAAGCTTTCTTT.

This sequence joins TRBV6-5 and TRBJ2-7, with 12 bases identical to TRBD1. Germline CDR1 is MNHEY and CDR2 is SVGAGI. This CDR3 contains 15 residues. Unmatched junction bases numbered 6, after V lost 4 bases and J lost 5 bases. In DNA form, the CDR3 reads TGTGCCAGCAGTTCCCCGGGACAGGGGGCCAACGAGCAGTACTTC. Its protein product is CASSSPGQGANEQYF.

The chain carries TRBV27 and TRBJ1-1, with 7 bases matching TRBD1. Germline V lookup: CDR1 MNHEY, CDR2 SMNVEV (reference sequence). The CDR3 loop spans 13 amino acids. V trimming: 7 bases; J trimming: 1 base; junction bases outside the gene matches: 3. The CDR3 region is CASTRTGNTEAFF. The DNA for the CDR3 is TGTGCCAGCACGAGGACAGGGAACACTGAAGCTTTCTTT.

The CDR3 nucleotides read TGTGCCAGCACCCACCGCTGGGGGGAGCTGTTTTTT. Protein product: CASTHRWGELFF. The V gene is TRBV6-5, the J gene TRBJ2-2; D unresolved. There are 12 residues in the CDR3. Germline V gene data show CDR1 as MNHEY and CDR2 as SVGAGI. Trimming left V 7 bases short and J 8 bases short, with 11 bases between.

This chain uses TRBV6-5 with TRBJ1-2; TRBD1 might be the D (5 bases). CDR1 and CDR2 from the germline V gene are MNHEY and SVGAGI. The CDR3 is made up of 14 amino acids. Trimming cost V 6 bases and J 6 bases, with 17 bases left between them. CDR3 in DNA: TGTGCCAGCAGCCCGTGGGGGGAAAGGGATGGCTACACCTTC. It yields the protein CASSPWGERDGYTF.

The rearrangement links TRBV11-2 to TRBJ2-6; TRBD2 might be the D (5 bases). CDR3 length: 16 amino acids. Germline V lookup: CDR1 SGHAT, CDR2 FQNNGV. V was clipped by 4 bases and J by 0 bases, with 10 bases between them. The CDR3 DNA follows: TGTGCCAGCAGCTCCGGAGGAAGCTCTGGGGCCAACGTCCTGACTTTC. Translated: CASSSGGSSGANVLTF.

CDR3 amino acids: CASSVRQGVNTEAFF. CDR3 in DNA: TGTGCCAGCAGCGTGCGCCAGGGGGTCAACACTGAAGCTTTCTTT. The V gene is TRBV7-2, the J gene TRBJ1-1; 7 bases align to TRBD1. The V segment lost 5 bases and the J segment 2 bases; nucleotides outside the gene matches: 8. This CDR3 has 15 residues. Germline CDR1 reads SGHTA; CDR2 reads FQGNSA.

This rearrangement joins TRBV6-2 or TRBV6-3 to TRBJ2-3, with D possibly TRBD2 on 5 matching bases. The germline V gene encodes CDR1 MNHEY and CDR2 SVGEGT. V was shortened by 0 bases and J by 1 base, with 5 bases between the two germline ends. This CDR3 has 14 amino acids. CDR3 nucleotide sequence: TGTGCCAGCAGTTACTCGAGGGGCACAGATACGCAGTATTTT. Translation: CASSYSRGTDTQYF.

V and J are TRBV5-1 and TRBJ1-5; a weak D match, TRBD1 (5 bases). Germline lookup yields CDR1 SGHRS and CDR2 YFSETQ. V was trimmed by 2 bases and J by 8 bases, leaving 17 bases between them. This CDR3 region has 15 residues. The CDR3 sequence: CASSFGGTQGEPQHF. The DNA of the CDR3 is TGCGCCAGCAGCTTCGGAGGGACCCAAGGAGAGCCCCAGCATTTT.

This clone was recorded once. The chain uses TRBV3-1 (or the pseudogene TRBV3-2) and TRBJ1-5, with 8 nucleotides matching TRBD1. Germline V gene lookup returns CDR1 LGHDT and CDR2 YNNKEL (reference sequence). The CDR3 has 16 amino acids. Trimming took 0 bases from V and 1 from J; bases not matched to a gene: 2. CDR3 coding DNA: TGTGCCAGCAGCCAAGATAACAGGGGGAGCAATCAGCCCCAGCATTTT. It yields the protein CASSQDNRGSNQPQHF.

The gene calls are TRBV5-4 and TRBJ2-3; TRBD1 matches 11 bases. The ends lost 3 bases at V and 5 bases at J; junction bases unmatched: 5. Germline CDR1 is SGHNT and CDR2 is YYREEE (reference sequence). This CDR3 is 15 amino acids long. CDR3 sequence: CASSSGTGGRDTQYF. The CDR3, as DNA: TGTGCCAGCAGCTCAGGGACAGGGGGGAGAGATACGCAGTATTTT.

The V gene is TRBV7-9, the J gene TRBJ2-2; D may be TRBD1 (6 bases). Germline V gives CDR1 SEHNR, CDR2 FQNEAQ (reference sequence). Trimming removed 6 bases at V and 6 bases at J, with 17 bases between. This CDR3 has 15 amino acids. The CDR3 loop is CASSRRGGWAGELFF. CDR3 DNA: TGTGCCAGCAGTCGCAGGGGTGGATGGGCCGGGGAGCTGTTTTTT.

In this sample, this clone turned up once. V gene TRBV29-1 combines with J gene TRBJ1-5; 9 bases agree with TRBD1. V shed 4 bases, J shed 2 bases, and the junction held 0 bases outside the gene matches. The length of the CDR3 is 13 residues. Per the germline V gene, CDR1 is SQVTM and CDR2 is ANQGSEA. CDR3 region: CSVGDRGNQPQHF. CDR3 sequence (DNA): TGCAGCGTTGGGGACAGGGGCAATCAGCCCCAGCATTTT.

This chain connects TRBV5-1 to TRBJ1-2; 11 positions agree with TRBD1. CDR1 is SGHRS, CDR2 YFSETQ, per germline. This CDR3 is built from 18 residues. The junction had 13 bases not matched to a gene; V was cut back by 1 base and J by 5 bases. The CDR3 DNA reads TGCGCCAGCAGCTTGTGGGGGACAGGGGGGACCCCTGGATATGGCTACACCTTC. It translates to CASSLWGTGGTPGYGYTF.